This T cell receptor beta chain comes out of a study of shared clonotypes between healthy human individuals. Study findings and constraints: Unshared clonotypes carried lower generation probabilities than those common to all four donors.

Deep was the level at which the assay was run. In replicate PCRs of sorted subsets, around 200 ng DNA, about 30,000 T cell genomes, was used. Libraries were prepared by immunoSEQ multiplex PCR; TCRdb keeps only in-frame clonotypes and omits some of them. Among about 600,000 clones, around 97% were seen once, and the ten largest hold roughly 0.055%. A remark on this clone: Antigen unknown.

The germline CDR1 and CDR2 sequences are MNHNS and SASEGT. V lost 6 bases and J lost 4, with 18 bases in between. The CDR3 runs to 15 residues. Researchers partitioned CD4+ cells into CD45RA+ naive and CD45RA-negative memory subsets. Sequenced input: naive CD4+ T cells sorted from blood. The subset is: CD45RA+ positively selected. The clonotype originates from a woman under 40 in good health. This chain joins TRBV6-1 and TRBJ1-2; maybe TRBD1 (5 bases). CDR3 residues: CASRASGGIGYGYTF. In nucleotides, the CDR3 is TGTGCCAGCAGGGCCTCGGGGGGAATCGGCTATGGCTACACCTTC.